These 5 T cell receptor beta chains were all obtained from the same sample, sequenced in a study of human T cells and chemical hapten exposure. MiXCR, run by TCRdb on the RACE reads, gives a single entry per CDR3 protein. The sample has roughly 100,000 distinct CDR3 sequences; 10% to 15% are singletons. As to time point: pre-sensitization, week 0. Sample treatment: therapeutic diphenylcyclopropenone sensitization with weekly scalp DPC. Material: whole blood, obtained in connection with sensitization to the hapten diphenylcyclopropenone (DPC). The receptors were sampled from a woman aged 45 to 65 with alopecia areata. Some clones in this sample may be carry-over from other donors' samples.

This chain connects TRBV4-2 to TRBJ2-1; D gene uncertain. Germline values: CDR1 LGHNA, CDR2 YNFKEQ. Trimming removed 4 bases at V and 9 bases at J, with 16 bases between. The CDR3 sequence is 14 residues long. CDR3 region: CASSPSYGGLEQFF. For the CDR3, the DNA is TGTGCCAGCAGCCCAAGTTATGGCGGTCTTGAGCAGTTCTTC.

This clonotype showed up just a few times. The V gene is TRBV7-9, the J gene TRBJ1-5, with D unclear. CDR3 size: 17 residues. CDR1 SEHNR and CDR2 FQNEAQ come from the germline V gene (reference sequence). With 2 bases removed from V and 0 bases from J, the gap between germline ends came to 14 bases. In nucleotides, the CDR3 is TGTGCCAGCAGCTTATCCCCCTCGGGGTCTAGCAATCAGCCCCAGCATTTT. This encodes CASSLSPSGSSNQPQHF.

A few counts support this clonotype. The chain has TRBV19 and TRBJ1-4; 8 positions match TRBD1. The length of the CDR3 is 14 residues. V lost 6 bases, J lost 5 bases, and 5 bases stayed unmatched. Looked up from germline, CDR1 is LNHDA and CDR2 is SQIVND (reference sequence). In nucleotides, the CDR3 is TGTGCCAGTAGCCGGACAGGGCCGAATGAAAAACTGTTTTTT. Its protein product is CASSRTGPNEKLFF.

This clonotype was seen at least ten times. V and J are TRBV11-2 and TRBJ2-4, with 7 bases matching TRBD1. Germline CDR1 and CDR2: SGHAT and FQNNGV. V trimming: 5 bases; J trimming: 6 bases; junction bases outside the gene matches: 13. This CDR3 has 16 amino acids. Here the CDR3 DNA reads TGTGCCAGCAGCCCGCTCCGGGACAGAGATACAAACATTCAGTACTTC. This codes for CASSPLRDRDTNIQYF.

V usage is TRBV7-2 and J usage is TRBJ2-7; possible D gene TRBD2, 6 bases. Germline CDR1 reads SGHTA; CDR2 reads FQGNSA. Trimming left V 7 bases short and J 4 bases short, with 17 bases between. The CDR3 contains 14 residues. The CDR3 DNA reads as TGTGCCAGCACCATACACTGGGGGGAGTACGAGCAGTACTTC. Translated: CASTIHWGEYEQYF.